The source of this TCR beta chain is a study of early T cells in non-severe SARS-CoV-2 infection. Study details: With bulk RNA from unsorted whole blood as input, sequencing yielded unpaired chains. Study observations and caveats: In VDJdb matching, anti-spike CD8 responses were favored while private and CD4 specificities went missing.

Attachment of unique molecular identifiers to individual cDNA molecules was performed. TCRdb reprocessed the 5' RACE reads via MiXCR and lists one record per CDR3 protein. The sample lists around 26,000 distinct CDR3 sequences; about 4.2% were seen once. The CDR3 consists of 12 residues. The V gene lost 5 bases and the J gene lost 0 bases, with 5 bases spanning the gap. Germline V lookup: CDR1 SGHAT, CDR2 FQNNGV. This clonotype was observed at least ten times. Its antigen is undetermined. The sequence was collected from an adult who was a healthcare worker with PCR-confirmed SARS-CoV-2 infection or an uninfected control (not recorded which). Sequenced material: whole blood. The chain couples TRBV11-2 to TRBJ2-7; D gene ambiguous. The CDR3 sequence is CASSLSSYEQYF. Here the CDR3 DNA reads TGTGCCAGCAGCCTGAGCTCCTACGAGCAGTACTTC.